The 4 T cell receptor beta chains below come from one sample, sequenced in a study of blood T cell repertoires in COVID-19 (dated by TCRdb to the early 2020s). Library construction relied on the immunoSEQ multiplex PCR assay. This immuneACCESS table, as held by TCRdb, lists in-frame sequences with V and J called but not all clones. Of the missing ones, under half trace to an unresolved V gene in checked studies; the others have no known cause. For this sample there are 250,000 to 300,000 clones; approximately 80% appear just once. The ten largest make up 2.5% to 3.5% of the sample. Sequencing was carried out using peripheral blood. These receptors all come from a woman aged 55 to 70 with active or convalescent COVID-19.

The rearrangement uses TRBV7-9 and TRBJ2-1; the D is unclear. The CDR3 runs 14 residues. Trimming took 2 bases from V and 7 from J, leaving 12 bases between them. CDR1 and CDR2 from the germline V gene are SEHNR and FQNEAQ (reference sequence). Written as DNA, the CDR3 is TGTGCCAGCAGCTTATCCTCGAGCGTAAATGAGCAGTTCTTC. Amino acid sequence: CASSLSSSVNEQFF.

V gene TRBV19 combines with J gene TRBJ1-2; the D gene is possibly TRBD1 (5 bases). The V end lost 8 bases, the J end lost 4 bases, and 23 bases lay between the germline ends. This CDR3 is 16 amino acids long. From germline, CDR1 is LNHDA and CDR2 SQIVND (reference sequence). CDR3 residues: CASRLFRQGGGYGYTF. The CDR3 DNA is TGTGCCAGTCGCCTCTTTCGGCAGGGCGGGGGCTATGGCTACACCTTC.

The table lists this clone with many counts. The V gene is TRBV5-8, the J gene TRBJ2-7; 10 nucleotides agree with TRBD1. CDR3 length: 14 amino acids. CDR1 is SGHTS, CDR2 YDEGEE, per germline. The V and J ends lost 3 bases and 4 bases, in that order; junction bases with no gene match: 4. The CDR3, as DNA: TGTGCCAGCAGCTCGGGGACAGGGGCATACGAGCAGTACTTC. Translating gives CASSSGTGAYEQYF.

The chain is built from TRBV4-3 and TRBJ1-6, with 7 bases matching TRBD1. CDR1 and CDR2 (germline): LGHNA, YSLEER. V trimming: 0 bases; J trimming: 6 bases; junction bases outside the gene matches: 8. The CDR3 sequence is 17 residues long. CDR3 nucleotides: TGCGCCAGCAGCCAAGAAAGTTCGGACAGGAGTAATTCACCCCTCCACTTT. This translates into CASSQESSDRSNSPLHF.